The rows below give T cell receptor beta chains drawn from one sample of a study of spatial heterogeneity in lung cancer. One entry per CDR3 protein, called by TCRdb with MiXCR from the 5' RACE reads. The sample yields 12,000 or so distinct CDR3 sequences, 13% to 15% seen once. This sample comprised PBMCs, obtained at surgery. These receptors were collected from a female donor with early-stage non-small cell lung cancer. CDR3s include the opening cysteine and the closing phenylalanine or tryptophan. The order of the fields is V gene, clone size, D gene, J gene, CDR3 DNA, CDR3 protein. A D gene is named only where the DNA matches it firmly. Only some rows state a clone size, as once, few, many or a class for expanded clones.

>TRBV7-9|.|.|TRBJ1-1
TGTGCCAGTTCCGAGGGCAACACTGAAGCTTTCTTT
CASSEGNTEAFF
>TRBV7-9|many|TRBD1|TRBJ2-7
TGTGCCAGCAGCCCGGGACAGACATCCACCTACGAGCAGTACTTC
CASSPGQTSTYEQYF
>TRBV29-1|medium-sized|.|TRBJ2-3
TGCAGCGTTGTTCAGGGCAGCACAGATACGCAGTATTTT
CSVVQGSTDTQYF
>TRBV30|many|.|TRBJ2-3
TGTGCCTGGACGACGAGCACAGATACGCAGTATTTT
CAWTTSTDTQYF
>TRBV7-6|many|.|TRBJ2-2
TGTGCCAGCAGCTCTGCCGGGACCGGGGAGCTGTTTTTT
CASSSAGTGELFF
>TRBV6-5|.|TRBD2|TRBJ2-5
TGTGCCAGCAGTCAAACTAGCGTTCCGGGGGAGACCCAGTACTTC
CASSQTSVPGETQYF
>TRBV7-2|medium-sized|TRBD1|TRBJ2-3
TGTGCCAGCAGCTGGGACAGCCTCACAGATACGCAGTATTTT
CASSWDSLTDTQYF
>TRBV20-1|.|.|TRBJ1-1
TGCAGTGCTAGACCAAGAAGTAAGACTGAAGCTTTCTTT
CSARPRSKTEAFF
>TRBV7-9|few|.|TRBJ2-3
TGTGCCAGCAGCTTAGTCTCCGGGGCAGATACGCAGTATTTT
CASSLVSGADTQYF
>TRBV5-1|medium-sized|.|TRBJ1-1
TGCGCCAGCGGCGGGTTGGGTAACACTGAAGCTTTCTTT
CASGGLGNTEAFF
>TRBV30|many|.|TRBJ2-3
TGTGCCTGGAGTGGTATGGGGACAGATACGCAGTATTTT
CAWSGMGTDTQYF
>TRBV5-8|medium-sized|TRBD1|TRBJ1-2
TGTGCCAGCAGCGAAACAGGGGCCCTACTCTATGGCTACACCTTC
CASSETGALLYGYTF
>TRBV5-1|.|.|TRBJ1-5
TGCGCCAGCAGCTACGCCTCAGGGGTAAATCAGCCCCAGCATTTT
CASSYASGVNQPQHF
>TRBV4-3|medium-sized|TRBD1|TRBJ2-2
TGCGCCAGCAGCCAAGATTGGTCAGGGGGCCGGACCGGGGAGCTGTTTTTT
CASSQDWSGGRTGELFF
>TRBV14|many|.|TRBJ2-3
TGTGCCAGCGCCGGACGTTTTAGCACAGATACGCAGTATTTT
CASAGRFSTDTQYF
>TRBV18|.|.|TRBJ2-3
TGTGCCAGCTCACCCAGACAGAGCACAGATACGCAGTATTTT
CASSPRQSTDTQYF
>TRBV18|.|TRBD1|TRBJ2-7
TGTGCCAGCTCCCGCGACAGGGGTGGCGAGCAGTACTTC
CASSRDRGGEQYF
>TRBV6-2/TRBV6-3|few|TRBD2|TRBJ2-1
TGTGCCAGCAGTTACCCCAAGGTGGTAGCGGGAGGGAAGAATGAGCAGTTCTTC
CASSYPKVVAGGKNEQFF
>TRBV25-1|many|.|TRBJ2-6
TGTGCCAGCAGCGCCTCATCTACCTCTGGGGCCAACGTCCTGACTTTC
CASSASSTSGANVLTF
>TRBV11-1|medium-sized|.|TRBJ2-5
TGTGCCAGCAGCTTTAACAACCAAGAGACCCAGTACTTC
CASSFNNQETQYF
>TRBV29-1|medium-sized|TRBD1|TRBJ1-1
TGCAGCGGGCACCCGGGACAGCCATTTGAAGCTTTCTTT
CSGHPGQPFEAFF